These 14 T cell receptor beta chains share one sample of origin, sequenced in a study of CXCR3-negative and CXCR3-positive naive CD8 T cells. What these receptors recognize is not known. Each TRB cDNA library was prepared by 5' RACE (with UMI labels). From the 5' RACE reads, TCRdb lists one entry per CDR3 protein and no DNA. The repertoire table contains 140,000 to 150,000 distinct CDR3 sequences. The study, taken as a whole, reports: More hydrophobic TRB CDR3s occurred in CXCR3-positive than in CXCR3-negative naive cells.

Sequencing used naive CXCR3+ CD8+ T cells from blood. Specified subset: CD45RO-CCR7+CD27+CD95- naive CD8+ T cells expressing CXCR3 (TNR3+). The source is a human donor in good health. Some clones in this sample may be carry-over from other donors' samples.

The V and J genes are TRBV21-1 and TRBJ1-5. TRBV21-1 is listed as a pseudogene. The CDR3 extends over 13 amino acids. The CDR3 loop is CASSPIGNQPQHF.

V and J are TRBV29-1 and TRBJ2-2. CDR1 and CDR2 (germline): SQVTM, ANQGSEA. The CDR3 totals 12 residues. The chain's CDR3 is CSVEIGSGELFF.

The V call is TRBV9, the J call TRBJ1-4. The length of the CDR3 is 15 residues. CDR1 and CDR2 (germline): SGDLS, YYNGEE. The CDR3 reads CASSVGGSTNEKLFF.

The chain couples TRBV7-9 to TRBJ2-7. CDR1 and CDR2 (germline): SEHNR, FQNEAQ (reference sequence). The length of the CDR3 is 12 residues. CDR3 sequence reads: CASSTNTDEQYF.

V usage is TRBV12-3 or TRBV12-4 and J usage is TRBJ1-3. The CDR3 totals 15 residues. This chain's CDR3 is CASSRQVGTGNTIYF.

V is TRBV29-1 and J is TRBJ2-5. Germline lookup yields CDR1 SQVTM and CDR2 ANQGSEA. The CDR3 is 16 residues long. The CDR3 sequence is CSVEAFRVRSGETQYF.

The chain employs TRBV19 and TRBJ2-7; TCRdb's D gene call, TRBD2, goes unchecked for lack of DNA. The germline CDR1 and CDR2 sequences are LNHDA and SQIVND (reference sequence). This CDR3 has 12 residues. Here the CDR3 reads CASQAGDHEQYF.

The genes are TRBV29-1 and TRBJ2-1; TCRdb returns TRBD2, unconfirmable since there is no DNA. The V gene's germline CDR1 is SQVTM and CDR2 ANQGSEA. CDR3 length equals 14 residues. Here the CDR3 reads CSVGEAGGWNEQFF.

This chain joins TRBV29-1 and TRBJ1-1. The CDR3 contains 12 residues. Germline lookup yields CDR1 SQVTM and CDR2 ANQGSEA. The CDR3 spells CSVLGINTEAFF.

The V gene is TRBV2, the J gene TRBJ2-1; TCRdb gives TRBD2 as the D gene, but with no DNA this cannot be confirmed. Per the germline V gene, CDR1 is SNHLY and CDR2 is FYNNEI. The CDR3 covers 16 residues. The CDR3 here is CASSSPLAGAYNEQFF.

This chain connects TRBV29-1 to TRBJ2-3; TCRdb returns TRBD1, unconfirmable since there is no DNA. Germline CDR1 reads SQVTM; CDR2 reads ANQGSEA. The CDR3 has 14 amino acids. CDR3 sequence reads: CSVRDRAFTDTQYF.

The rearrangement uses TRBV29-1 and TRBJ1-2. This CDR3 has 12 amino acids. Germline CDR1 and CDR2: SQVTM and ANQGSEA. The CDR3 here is CSVAGGGYGYTF.

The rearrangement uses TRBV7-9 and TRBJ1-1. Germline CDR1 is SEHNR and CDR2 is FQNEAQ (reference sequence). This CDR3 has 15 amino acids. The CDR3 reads CASSSNRRVNTEAFF.

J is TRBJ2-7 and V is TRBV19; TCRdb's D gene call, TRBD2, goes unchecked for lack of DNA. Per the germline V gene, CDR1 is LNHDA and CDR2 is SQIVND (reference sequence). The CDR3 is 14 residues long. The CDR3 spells CASSASSVYYEQYF.